Following are 22 T cell receptor beta chains from one sample sequenced in a study of metastatic and nonmetastatic thyroid tumors. TCRdb recomputed clones from the PCR reads via MiXCR. Of about 70,000 clones detected, less than 20% appear once; the ten largest clones hold 9.5% to 15%. Every patient was untreated before thyroid surgery. The specimen was blood. All receptors come from a female donor with papillary thyroid cancer or a benign thyroid nodule (not recorded which). Some clones in this sample may be carry-over from other donors' samples.

This clone was found many times. The rearrangement joins TRBV10-2 to TRBJ1-2; 9 nucleotides match TRBD1. Losses at the gene ends were 6 bases for V and 4 bases for J; bases not matched to a gene: 6. Germline lookup yields CDR1 WSHSY and CDR2 SAAADI. The CDR3 extends over 14 amino acids. The CDR3 region is CASRDTGGSYGYTF. The DNA of the CDR3 is TGCGCCAGCAGAGACACAGGGGGCTCCTATGGCTACACCTTC.

The V and J genes are TRBV10-1 and TRBJ1-5; maybe TRBD1 (5 bases). The V end was cut by 4 bases, the J end by 2 bases, with 9 bases between. CDR3 length: 14 amino acids. Germline V CDR1 and CDR2: WNHNN, SYGVQD (reference sequence). The CDR3 region has the DNA TGCGCCAGCAGTGGGGGGGATGGCAATCAGCCCCAGCATTTT. Amino acids: CASSGGDGNQPQHF.

This clone appeared many times. V gene TRBV28 combines with J gene TRBJ2-1; D possibly corresponds to TRBD2 (6 bases). The CDR3 is made up of 15 amino acids. Trimming took off 5 bases at V and 2 bases at J, with 13 bases between the two ends. The V gene's germline CDR1 is MDHEN and CDR2 SYDVKM. The CDR3 region has the DNA TGTGCCAGCAGTGTAGCCGGGACTCCCTACAATGAGCAGTTCTTC. Its translation is CASSVAGTPYNEQFF.

The V call is TRBV20-1, the J call TRBJ1-2, with a tentative D call TRBD1 (5 bases). The germline gives CDR1 DFQATT, CDR2 SNEGSKA (reference sequence). The CDR3 contains 11 residues. The V end lost 3 bases, the J end lost 8 bases, and 10 bases lay between the germline ends. The CDR3 nucleotides read TGCAGTGCTAGTCTCAGGGCGGGCTACACCTTC. It encodes CSASLRAGYTF.

Written as DNA, the CDR3 is TGTGCCAGCAGCCCTTGGACTAGCGGCCAAGAACTGTTCTTC. Its protein is CASSPWTSGQELFF. This chain connects TRBV7-2 to TRBJ2-1; 10 nucleotides line up with TRBD2. V lost 5 bases to trimming and J lost 15 bases; unmatched junction nucleotides: 13. Germline V gene data show CDR1 as SGHTA and CDR2 as FQGNSA. This CDR3 contains 14 residues. Looking up the rest from reference TRBV7-2 and TRBJ2-1 gives the full variable domain: GAGVSQSPSNKVTEKGKDVELRCDPISGHTALYWYRQSLGQGLEFLIYFQGNSAPDKSGLPSDRFSAERTGGSVSTLTIQRTQQEDSAVYLCASSPWTSGQELFFGPGTRLTVL.

Here the CDR3 DNA reads TGCAGTGCTCGCCCGGTAGCGGGGTACAATGAGCAGTTCTTC. Translated, it gives CSARPVAGYNEQFF. The rearrangement links TRBV20-1 to TRBJ2-1; 8 nucleotides line up with TRBD2. The V and J ends lost 5 bases and 4 bases, in that order; junction bases with no gene match: 7. CDR3 length: 14 residues. CDR1 and CDR2 (germline): DFQATT, SNEGSKA (reference sequence).

This clone was seen repeatedly, ten times or more. V usage is TRBV29-1 and J usage is TRBJ1-4; D is ambiguous. The V end was cut by 4 bases, the J end by 5 bases, with 8 bases between. This CDR3 is 12 amino acids long. CDR1 SQVTM and CDR2 ANQGSEA come from the germline V gene. The CDR3 loop is CSVVVGNEKLFF. DNA for the CDR3: TGCAGCGTTGTGGTAGGGAATGAAAAACTGTTTTTT. The full variable domain, rest sourced from reference TRBV29-1 and TRBJ1-4, is SAVISQKPSRDICQRGTSLTIQCQVDSQVTMMFWYRQQPGQSLTLIATANQGSEATYESGFVIDKFPISRPNLTFSTLTVSNMSPEDSSIYLCSVVVGNEKLFFGSGTQLSVL.

This sequence joins TRBV19 and TRBJ1-2; the D gene is possibly TRBD1 (5 bases). The CDR3 has 13 residues. Germline-derived CDR1 and CDR2 are LNHDA and SQIVND (reference sequence). V lost 10 bases and J lost 4, with 16 bases in between. The CDR3 coding sequence is TGTGCCACCTCTAAACAGGAAATCTATGGCTACACCTTC. Residues: CATSKQEIYGYTF.

This clone was detected many times. The chain carries TRBV7-9 and TRBJ1-1; D gene ambiguous. CDR1 and CDR2 from the germline V gene are SEHNR and FQNEAQ (reference sequence). The length of the CDR3 is 15 residues. Trimming pared 5 bases from V and 2 bases from J, leaving 15 bases between. The CDR3, as DNA: TGTGCCAGCAGCCAGGATGGCGCCTTTAACACTGAAGCTTTCTTT. Encoded protein: CASSQDGAFNTEAFF.

In its sample, this clone was seen many times. The chain is built from TRBV24-1 and TRBJ2-7; D unresolved. Germline values: CDR1 KGHDR, CDR2 SFDVKD. Trimming left V 6 bases short and J 3 bases short, with 8 bases between. This CDR3 is 12 amino acids long. CDR3 in DNA: TGTGCCACCAGTTCAACTGGCTACGAGCAGTACTTC. It is translated as CATSSTGYEQYF.

The chain links TRBV30 to TRBJ2-5; 7 bases line up with TRBD2. Trimming took 5 bases from V and 5 from J; bases not matched to a gene: 20. Germline loops: CDR1 GTSNPN, CDR2 SVGIG (reference sequence). The CDR3 spans 17 residues. As DNA, the CDR3 is TGTGCCTGGGAAATTCGGACTAGTTCCCAATTTGGGGAGACCCAGTACTTC. Translating it yields CAWEIRTSSQFGETQYF.

There are many counts of this clone. This sequence joins TRBV15 and TRBJ2-7, with D hard to call. CDR3 length equals 15 residues. V gave up 0 bases and J gave up 2 bases, with 11 bases separating them. Germline CDR1 LNHNV, CDR2 YYDKDF (reference sequence). CDR3 DNA: TGTGCCACCAGCAGAGACCTCCCTCTAACCTACGAGCAGTACTTC. This codes for CATSRDLPLTYEQYF.

In this sample, this clone turned up many times. The chain carries TRBV19 and TRBJ1-1; D not certain. The V gene lost 3 bases and the J gene lost 0 bases, with 8 bases spanning the gap. CDR1 is LNHDA, CDR2 SQIVND, per germline (reference sequence). The CDR3 consists of 14 residues. CDR3 amino acids: CASSIRGLNTEAFF. The CDR3, as DNA: TGTGCCAGTAGTATCAGAGGCTTGAACACTGAAGCTTTCTTT.

This chain connects TRBV4-1 to TRBJ2-3; D gene ambiguous. This CDR3 is 14 amino acids long. The V gene's germline CDR1 is MGHRA and CDR2 YSYEKL. Trimming cost V 4 bases and J 1 base, with 9 bases left between them. In DNA, the CDR3 is TGCGCCAGCAGCCCCAGAAAGGGCACAGATACGCAGTATTTT. It codes for CASSPRKGTDTQYF.

At least ten counts were recorded for this clone. The gene calls are TRBV7-8 and TRBJ2-2; TRBD1 aligns across 7 bases. V lost 5 bases, J lost 0 bases, and 12 bases stayed unmatched. This CDR3 spans 18 amino acids. Germline assignment: CDR1 SGHVS and CDR2 FQNEAQ. Here the CDR3 DNA reads TGTGCCAGCAGCGCTAATCCCGGGACAGCAGCGAACACCGGGGAGCTGTTTTTT. This translates into CASSANPGTAANTGELFF.

The sample holds many counts of this clone. J is TRBJ2-1 and V is TRBV10-3; the D call may be TRBD1 or TRBD2 (6 bases each). Looked up from germline, CDR1 is ENHRY and CDR2 is SYGVKD. Trimming took 5 bases from V and 7 from J, leaving 18 bases between them. This CDR3 has 15 amino acids. The chain's CDR3 is CAISPRGRGSNEQFF. The CDR3 DNA is TGTGCCATCAGTCCCAGGGGTCGGGGGTCAAATGAGCAGTTCTTC.

On this clone: A clone one base away is much larger, so this may be a read error. The same CDR3 arises from other DNA sequences in this sample as well. The genes are TRBV5-5 and TRBJ1-5; TRBD1 agrees at 8 bases. The CDR3 has 14 amino acids. The germline V gene has CDR1 SGHKS and CDR2 YYEKEE (reference sequence). CDR3 residues: CASSRGQGGEPQHF. CDR3 DNA sequence: TGTGCCAGCAGCCGCGGACAGGGAGGGGAGCCTCAGCATTTT.

This clone was detected ten times or more. The chain links TRBV4-1 to TRBJ2-5, with TRBD2 matching over 10 bases. CDR1 and CDR2 (germline): MGHRA, YSYEKL. V lost 6 bases, J lost 4 bases, and 5 bases stayed unmatched. This CDR3 contains 14 residues. This CDR3 reads CASSKGLAAETQYF. CDR3 bases: TGCGCCAGCAGTAAAGGACTAGCGGCAGAGACCCAGTACTTC.

Many counts were recorded for this clone. The rearrangement uses TRBV12-3 or TRBV12-4 and TRBJ1-3; a weak D match, TRBD1 (5 bases). V was shortened by 0 bases and J by 0 bases, with 9 bases between the two germline ends. The CDR3 totals 16 residues. This CDR3 reads CASSLAGDYSGNTIYF. CDR3 DNA: TGTGCCAGCAGTTTAGCAGGGGATTACTCTGGAAACACCATATATTTT.

This clone was observed many times. The V gene is TRBV4-1, the J gene TRBJ2-7; a possible D gene is TRBD1 (7 bases). The CDR3 has 15 amino acids. Per germline, CDR1 MGHRA and CDR2 YSYEKL. Trimming removed 3 bases at V and 7 bases at J, with 19 bases between. The CDR3 DNA is TGCGCCAGCAGCCAGAGACAGGGAGGATTAAAGGAGCAGTACTTC. This encodes CASSQRQGGLKEQYF.

The V call is TRBV20-1, the J call TRBJ2-3, with D perhaps TRBD2 (6 bases). The CDR3 has 18 residues. Per germline, CDR1 DFQATT and CDR2 SNEGSKA (reference sequence). The V end was cut by 1 base, the J end by 3 bases, with 23 bases between. The CDR3 protein is CSARAPRGSRGTTDTQYF. In nucleotides, the CDR3 is TGCAGTGCTAGAGCTCCCCGGGGGAGTAGAGGCACTACAGATACGCAGTATTTT.

In its sample, this clone was seen many times. This may be a read error: a much more frequent sequence differs by one nucleotide. This chain uses TRBV11-3 with TRBJ2-7; 7 bases map to TRBD2. Germline V gene lookup returns CDR1 SGHNT and CDR2 YENEEA. The CDR3 length is 14 residues. The CDR3 DNA reads as TGTGCCAGCAGCTTAGATCTAGAGGGGAGGGAGCAGTGCTTC. Amino acid sequence: CASSLDLEGREQCF.